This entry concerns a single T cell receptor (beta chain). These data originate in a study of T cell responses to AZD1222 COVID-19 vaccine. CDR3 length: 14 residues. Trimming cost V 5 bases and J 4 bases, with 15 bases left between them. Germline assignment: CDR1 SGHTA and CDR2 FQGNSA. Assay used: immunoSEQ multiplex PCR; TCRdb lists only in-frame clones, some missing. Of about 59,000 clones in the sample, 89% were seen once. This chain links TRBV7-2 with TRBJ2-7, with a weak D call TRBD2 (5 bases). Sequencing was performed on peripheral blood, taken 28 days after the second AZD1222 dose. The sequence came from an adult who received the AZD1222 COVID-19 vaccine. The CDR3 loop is CASSATAGRYEQYF. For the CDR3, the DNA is TGTGCCAGCAGCGCGACGGCGGGCCGGTACGAGCAGTACTTC.